Each of the 20 T cell receptor beta chains below was sequenced from the same sample in a study of early T cells in non-severe SARS-CoV-2 infection (dated by TCRdb to about 2021). Library prep was done by 5' RACE. Sequencer: NextSeq 500. The public sequencing data were trimmed at Q25 with fastp and processed into clonotypes with MiXCR by TCRdb, which kept only in-frame beta chains. Each entry merges the rows of one CDR3 protein and shows their most common DNA and genes. This sample lists about 64,000 distinct CDR3 sequences; approximately 11% were detected once. Jointly, the top ten make up under 3% of the sample. The starting material was whole blood, obtained at baseline. The receptors were sampled from an adult who was a healthcare worker with PCR-confirmed SARS-CoV-2 infection or an uninfected control (not recorded which).

The sample holds many counts of this clonotype. The chain employs TRBV10-1 and TRBJ2-3; the D is unclear. The CDR3 is 13 residues long. The V gene's germline CDR1 is WNHNN and CDR2 SYGVQD (reference sequence). V lost 0 bases and J lost 3, with 4 bases in between. This chain's CDR3 is CASSESGTDTQYF. The CDR3, as DNA: TGCGCCAGCAGTGAGTCGGGGACAGATACGCAGTATTTT.

V is TRBV7-9 and J is TRBJ2-2, with D hard to call. The CDR3 totals 12 residues. V was trimmed by 1 base and J by 6 bases, leaving 3 bases between them. The germline CDR1 and CDR2 sequences are SEHNR and FQNEAQ (reference sequence). CDR3 sequence: CASSLVSGELFF. As DNA, the CDR3 is TGTGCCAGCAGCTTAGTGTCCGGGGAGCTGTTTTTT.

This clonotype appeared many times. The rearrangement uses TRBV3-1 and TRBJ1-2; no firm D call. The V gene's germline CDR1 is LGHDT and CDR2 YNNKEL (reference sequence). CDR3 length: 13 amino acids. The V gene lost 4 bases and the J gene lost 5 bases, with 11 bases spanning the gap. The CDR3 reads CASSPMGWYGYTF. CDR3 nucleotide sequence: TGTGCCAGCAGCCCTATGGGGTGGTATGGCTACACCTTC.

The rearrangement joins TRBV19 to TRBJ1-4, with D tentatively TRBD1 (5 bases). Germline V CDR1 and CDR2: LNHDA, SQIVND (reference sequence). The CDR3 is 14 amino acids. V lost 6 bases and J lost 5, with 13 bases in between. CDR3 sequence (DNA): TGTGCCAGTAGCATGACAGACTTAAATGAAAAACTGTTTTTT. Residues: CASSMTDLNEKLFF.

This clonotype occurred many times. The chain employs TRBV6-6 and TRBJ2-4; 12 nucleotides align to TRBD1. Germline trimming cut 6 bases from V and 3 bases from J; bases unmatched to any gene: 12. This CDR3 has 18 residues. Germline CDR1 reads MNHNY; CDR2 reads SVGAGI (reference sequence). CDR3 in amino acids: CASRVRDRGLLVKNIQYF. The CDR3 DNA reads TGTGCCAGCAGAGTACGGGACAGGGGGCTCTTGGTCAAAAACATTCAGTACTTC.

This clonotype has more than one count but fewer than ten. V is TRBV19 and J is TRBJ2-7; possible D gene TRBD2, 6 bases. The CDR3 runs to 16 residues. V was pared by 9 bases and J by 0 bases, with 21 bases between. The germline gives CDR1 LNHDA, CDR2 SQIVND (reference sequence). The CDR3 is CARKWRGKTSSYEQYF. CDR3 nucleotide sequence: TGTGCCAGAAAATGGAGGGGTAAAACTAGCTCCTACGAGCAGTACTTC.

The DNA of the CDR3 is TGTGCCAGCAGTTATGGGAGCTCCTACAATGAGCAGTTCTTC. Encoded protein: CASSYGSSYNEQFF. The rearrangement uses TRBV27 and TRBJ2-1; D is perhaps TRBD2 (5 bases). The CDR3 loop spans 14 amino acids. Germline V gives CDR1 MNHEY, CDR2 SMNVEV (reference sequence). Trimming removed 4 bases at V and 0 bases at J, with 7 bases between.

This clonotype was seen a few times. V and J are TRBV5-1 and TRBJ2-1; D unresolved. The CDR3 covers 12 residues. Trimming stripped 1 base from V and 7 bases from J, with 6 bases between. The germline CDR1 and CDR2 sequences are SGHRS and YFSETQ. The CDR3 is CASSLFLNEQFF. The CDR3 nucleotides read TGCGCCAGCAGCTTGTTTTTAAATGAGCAGTTCTTC.

The chain carries TRBV10-2 and TRBJ1-4; maybe TRBD1 (6 bases). With 5 bases removed from V and 7 bases from J, the gap between germline ends came to 8 bases. Germline values: CDR1 WSHSY, CDR2 SAAADI. The CDR3 totals 12 residues. In DNA form, the CDR3 reads TGCGCCAGCAGTTCCAGGGGTGAAAAACTGTTTTTT. Protein product: CASSSRGEKLFF.

This clonotype was counted only a few times. This chain uses TRBV3-1 with TRBJ2-7; D is unclear. Deletions cut 0 bases from V and 0 bases from J, with 3 bases between. Germline V CDR1 and CDR2: LGHDT, YNNKEL (reference sequence). The CDR3 has 13 residues. CDR3 sequence: CASSQDSSYEQYF. In nucleotides, the CDR3 is TGTGCCAGCAGCCAAGACAGCTCCTACGAGCAGTACTTC.

This clonotype was picked up one time. A much bigger clone sits one base away, suggesting this may be a read error. CDR3 region: CASSLNEKLFF. CDR3 nucleotide sequence: TGTGCCAGCAGCCTTAATGAAAAACTGTTTTTT. The V call is TRBV7-9, the J call TRBJ1-4; D gene uncertain. Germline-derived CDR1 and CDR2 are SEHNR and FQNEAQ (reference sequence). The V and J ends lost 5 bases and 4 bases respectively, with 2 bases between them. The CDR3 has 11 amino acids.

The rearrangement links TRBV6-2 or TRBV6-3 to TRBJ2-7; 8 bases line up with TRBD2. Trimming at V came to 4 bases and at J to 5 bases, leaving 10 bases not matched to a gene. Germline values: CDR1 MNHEY, CDR2 SVGEGT. The CDR3 is 15 amino acids. The CDR3 DNA is TGTGCCAGCAGTTCCCTGTCGGGGGGGAGCGACGAGCAGTACTTC. This sequence encodes CASSSLSGGSDEQYF.

The sample holds a few counts of this clonotype. The chain links TRBV6-5 to TRBJ2-7; perhaps TRBD1 as D (5 bases). The CDR3 length is 13 residues. Germline V gives CDR1 MNHEY, CDR2 SVGAGI. The V end was cut by 5 bases, the J end by 6 bases, with 14 bases between. The CDR3: CASSHQTETEQYF. CDR3 DNA sequence: TGTGCCAGCAGTCACCAGACAGAAACCGAGCAGTACTTC.

This clonotype was observed a handful of times. The rearrangement uses TRBV9 and TRBJ2-1; D gene ambiguous. This CDR3 has 14 residues. V lost 0 bases to trimming and J lost 4 bases, with 8 bases between them. Per the germline V gene, CDR1 is SGDLS and CDR2 is YYNGEE. CDR3 sequence: CASSVVSEYNEQFF. The CDR3 coding sequence is TGTGCCAGCAGCGTAGTGTCCGAATACAATGAGCAGTTCTTC.

This clonotype was observed at least ten times. The rearrangement links TRBV2 to TRBJ1-1; D not resolved. Germline V lookup: CDR1 SNHLY, CDR2 FYNNEI. This CDR3 is built from 14 residues. V lost 4 bases and J 0 bases, leaving 9 bases between the germline ends. For the CDR3, the DNA is TGTGCCAGCAGTGTGACGGCTTTGAACACTGAAGCTTTCTTT. It encodes CASSVTALNTEAFF. Looking up the rest from reference TRBV2 and TRBJ1-1 gives the full variable domain: EPEVTQTPSHQVTQMGQEVILRCVPISNHLYFYWYRQILGQKVEFLVSFYNNEISEKSEIFDDQFSVERPDGSNFTLKIRSTKLEDSAMYFCASSVTALNTEAFFGQGTRLTVV.

This sequence joins TRBV7-6 and TRBJ1-5, with D hard to call. The CDR3 loop spans 12 amino acids. Germline V gene data show CDR1 as SGHVS and CDR2 as FNYEAQ. V was clipped by 5 bases and J by 4 bases, with 6 bases between them. The CDR3 bases are TGTGCCAGCAGCCAACTAAATCAGCCCCAGCATTTT. This translates into CASSQLNQPQHF. The full variable domain, in which reference TRBV7-6 and TRBJ1-5 provide the parts outside the CDR3, is GAGVSQSPRYKVTKRGQDVALRCDPISGHVSLYWYRQALGQGPEFLTYFNYEAQQDKSGLPNDRFSAERPEGSISTLTIQRTEQRDSAMYRCASSQLNQPQHFGDGTRLSIL.

Comments on this clonotype: The junction and the germline gene differ at one end; a read error may be behind it. This rearrangement joins TRBV7-9 to TRBJ2-7; perhaps TRBD2 as D (6 bases). This CDR3 has 16 residues. From germline, CDR1 is SEHNR and CDR2 FQNEAQ (reference sequence). CDR3 protein: CTSSESFRDSTYEQYF. The CDR3, as DNA: TGTACCAGCAGCGAGAGTTTCAGGGACTCCACCTACGAGCAGTACTTC.

The genes are TRBV3-1 and TRBJ1-2; D uncertain. V was pared by 7 bases and J by 6 bases, with 18 bases between. Germline V gene sequence: CDR1 LGHDT, CDR2 YNNKEL (reference sequence). The CDR3 spans 14 residues. CDR3 DNA sequence: TGTGCCAGCACCCCTAGTGGGCGGAAAGATGGCTACACCTTC. It translates to CASTPSGRKDGYTF.

This clonotype showed up many times. The chain has TRBV4-1 and TRBJ1-3; D remains unclear. Trimming took 0 bases from V and 6 from J, leaving 9 bases between them. CDR1 is MGHRA and CDR2 is YSYEKL in the germline V gene. The CDR3 runs 14 residues. CDR3 coding DNA: TGCGCCAGCAGCCAAGATCTGTTCGAAAACACCATATATTTT. It is translated as CASSQDLFENTIYF.

This clonotype was detected only a few times. This chain connects TRBV12-3 or TRBV12-4 to TRBJ1-1; D remains ambiguous. This CDR3 has 14 amino acids. Trimming removed 9 bases at V and 4 bases at J, with 18 bases between. The CDR3 is CASTSWSMATEAFF. The CDR3 DNA follows: TGTGCCAGTACCTCGTGGTCCATGGCCACTGAAGCTTTCTTT.